The T cell receptor beta chain under discussion was sequenced for a study of PD-L1 blockade in urothelial cancer. Findings and limits, study-wide: Durable-benefit patients expanded tumor-associated blood clones more at 3 weeks.

This CDR3 region has 16 residues. Germline V gives CDR1 MGHRA, CDR2 YSYEKL. The V gene end was trimmed by 4 bases and the J gene end by 4 bases; junction bases not matched to a gene: 11. Clones were read by immunoSEQ multiplex PCR, and TCRdb kept only the in-frame ones, dropping some. The sample gives tens of thousands of clones, approximately 86% of which show up once; roughly 17% is in the top ten. About this clone: Its target is unknown.

This sample comprised PBMCs, obtained around atezolizumab (anti-PD-L1) treatment. The TCR sequence derives from a man between 60 and 70 years old with urothelial cancer. The chain combines TRBV4-1 with TRBJ2-7, with TRBD2 matching 9 bases. The CDR3 loop reads CASSLEHSGGYYEQYF. The CDR3 nucleotides read TGCGCCAGCAGCCTCGAACATAGCGGGGGTTATTACGAGCAGTACTTC.